These T cell receptor beta chains were read from a single sample in a study of blood T cell repertoires in COVID-19. TCRdb keeps only in-frame clones here, not all; method: immunoSEQ multiplex PCR. This repertoire shows roughly 380,000 clones, about 88% found once; its top ten account for under 3%. The sequenced sample consisted of PBMCs or T cells enriched from blood (not recorded which). The receptors stem from a woman aged 25-40 years who had recovered from COVID-19. The CDR3 runs from the conserved cysteine through the conserved F or W. Fields, in order: J gene, V gene, clone size, D gene, CDR3 DNA, CDR3 protein. A D gene is named only where the DNA matches it firmly. Clone sizes are given selectively: once, few, many, or a class where the clone is expanded.

j_gene: TRBJ1-3; v_gene: TRBV27; abundance: -; d_gene: TRBD1; CDR3nt: TGTGCCAGCAGTTCGACAGGGGGCGCGGGAAACACCATATATTTT; CDR3aa: CASSSTGGAGNTIYF
j_gene: TRBJ1-1; v_gene: TRBV19; abundance: -; d_gene: TRBD1; CDR3nt: TGTGCCAGTAGGTCGGGCAGGGGGCGGACTGAAGCTTTCTTT; CDR3aa: CASRSGRGRTEAFF
j_gene: TRBJ2-1; v_gene: TRBV19; abundance: -; d_gene: TRBD2; CDR3nt: TGTGCCAGTAGTATAGAAGGGTCCAGCGGGAGGGGCCGGGGGTTCTTC; CDR3aa: CASSIEGSSGRGRGFF
j_gene: TRBJ2-7; v_gene: TRBV28; abundance: -; d_gene: -; CDR3nt: TGTGCCAGCAGTTCGGTAGGGGCCGCCGAATACGAGCAGTACTTC; CDR3aa: CASSSVGAAEYEQYF
j_gene: TRBJ2-7; v_gene: TRBV4-1; abundance: -; d_gene: TRBD2; CDR3nt: TGCGCCAGCAGCCAACCCGGGACTAGCGGGCTTCCTACCTACGAGCAGTACTTC; CDR3aa: CASSQPGTSGLPTYEQYF
j_gene: TRBJ1-2; v_gene: TRBV7-2; abundance: -; d_gene: -; CDR3nt: TGTGCCAGCAGCCTCTCCCCCGGGGGCTATGGCTACACCTTC; CDR3aa: CASSLSPGGYGYTF
j_gene: TRBJ1-1; v_gene: TRBV4-1; abundance: -; d_gene: -; CDR3nt: TGCGCCAGCAGCCAAGGTACAGGGGAAGCTTTCTTT; CDR3aa: CASSQGTGEAFF
j_gene: TRBJ2-7; v_gene: TRBV7-6; abundance: -; d_gene: TRBD1; CDR3nt: TGTGCCAGCAGCCCGAGATCGACCGGGACAGGCGAGAACGAGCAGTACTTC; CDR3aa: CASSPRSTGTGENEQYF
j_gene: TRBJ2-1; v_gene: TRBV6-6; abundance: -; d_gene: TRBD2; CDR3nt: TGTGCCAGCTCTACGACGACTAGCGGGGGGTACAATGAGCAGTTCTTC; CDR3aa: CASSTTTSGGYNEQFF
j_gene: TRBJ2-7; v_gene: TRBV7-2; abundance: -; d_gene: TRBD2; CDR3nt: TGTGCCAGCAGCTCTTTTGGGACTAGCGCCGAGCAGTACTTC; CDR3aa: CASSSFGTSAEQYF
j_gene: TRBJ1-5; v_gene: TRBV6-5; abundance: once; d_gene: -; CDR3nt: TGTGCCAGCCGCCCTTTGGTCACTGACAATCAGCCCCAGCATTTT; CDR3aa: CASRPLVTDNQPQHF
j_gene: TRBJ1-5; v_gene: TRBV19; abundance: -; d_gene: -; CDR3nt: TGTGCCAGTAACGGAGAGGGAAGTCAGCCCCAGCATTTT; CDR3aa: CASNGEGSQPQHF
j_gene: TRBJ1-1; v_gene: TRBV3-1/TRBV3-2; abundance: -; d_gene: TRBD1; CDR3nt: TGTGCCAGCAGCCAAGTTTCAGGGGGAGCTTTCTTT; CDR3aa: CASSQVSGGAFF
j_gene: TRBJ1-2; v_gene: TRBV5-4; abundance: -; d_gene: -; CDR3nt: TGTGCCAGCAGCTTAGCCGGGATGAGGGGCTACACCTTC; CDR3aa: CASSLAGMRGYTF
j_gene: TRBJ1-4; v_gene: TRBV5-4; abundance: -; d_gene: -; CDR3nt: TGTGCCAGCCAAATTACCCGGAGAGGACACCTTACAACTAATGAAAAACTGTTTTTT; CDR3aa: CASQITRRGHLTTNEKLFF